This paragraph covers one TCR beta chain sequence. The antigen is unknown. Both 60 Vbeta primers and 13 Jbeta primers went into the PCR. This table comes from immunoSEQ multiplex PCR, and its TCRdb copy is limited to in-frame clones, with some not included. The sample has some 150,000 clones, 74% seen once. The V gene lost 2 bases and the J gene lost 9 bases, with 11 bases spanning the gap. The CDR3 is 13 amino acids. Per the germline V gene, CDR1 is MNHNS and CDR2 is SASEGT. These data belong to a study of cytomegalovirus exposure and HLA in healthy donors. Notes on the study in general: A later analysis associated some 18,000 TCR beta sequences with HLA alleles at a 0.05 false discovery rate.

This receptor was obtained from a young man in good health and CMV-seronegative. The V and J genes are TRBV6-1 and TRBJ1-5; D is ambiguous. The sequenced sample was PBMCs. The CDR3, as DNA: TGTGCCAGCAGTGAAACTAGGCTCGGGCCCCAGCATTTT. Protein: CASSETRLGPQHF.